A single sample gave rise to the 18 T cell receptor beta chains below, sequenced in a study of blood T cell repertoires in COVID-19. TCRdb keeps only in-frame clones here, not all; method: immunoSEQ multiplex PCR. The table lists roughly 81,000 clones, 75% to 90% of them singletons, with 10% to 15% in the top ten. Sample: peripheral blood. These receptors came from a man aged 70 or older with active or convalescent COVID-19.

The CDR3 bases are TGTGCCTGGAACAGGGACCCGAACACTGAAGCTTTCTTT. This translates into CAWNRDPNTEAFF. This chain links TRBV30 with TRBJ1-1, with D maybe TRBD1 (6 bases). Germline loops: CDR1 GTSNPN, CDR2 SVGIG (reference sequence). Trimming shortened V by 4 bases and J by 1 base, and 10 bases separated the two germline ends. The CDR3 contains 13 residues.

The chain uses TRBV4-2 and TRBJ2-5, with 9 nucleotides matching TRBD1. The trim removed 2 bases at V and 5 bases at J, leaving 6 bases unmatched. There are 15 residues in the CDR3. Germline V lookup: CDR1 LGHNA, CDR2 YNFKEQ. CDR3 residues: CASSQLSGTGETQYF. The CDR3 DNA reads TGTGCCAGCAGCCAACTTAGTGGGACAGGGGAGACCCAGTACTTC.

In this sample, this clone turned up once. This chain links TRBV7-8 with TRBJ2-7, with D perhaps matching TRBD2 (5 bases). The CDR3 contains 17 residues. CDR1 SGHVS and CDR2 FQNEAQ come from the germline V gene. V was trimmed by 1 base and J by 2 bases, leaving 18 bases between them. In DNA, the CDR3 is TGTGCCAGCAGCTTAGAGCGGTCGTCACAAGTCCCCTACGAGCAGTACTTC. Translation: CASSLERSSQVPYEQYF.

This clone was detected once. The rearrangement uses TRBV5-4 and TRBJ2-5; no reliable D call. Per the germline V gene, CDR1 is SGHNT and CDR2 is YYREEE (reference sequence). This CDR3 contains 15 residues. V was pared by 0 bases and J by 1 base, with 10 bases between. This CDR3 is CASSLGLVGQETQYF. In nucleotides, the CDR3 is TGTGCCAGCAGCTTGGGGCTAGTGGGCCAAGAGACCCAGTACTTC.

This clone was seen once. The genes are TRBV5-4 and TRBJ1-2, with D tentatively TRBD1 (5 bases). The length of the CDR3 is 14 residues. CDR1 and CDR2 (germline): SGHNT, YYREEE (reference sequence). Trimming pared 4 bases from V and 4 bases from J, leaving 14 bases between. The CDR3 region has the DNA TGTGCCAGCAGCCAGGGTGGGAGGGGCTATGGCTACACCTTC. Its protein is CASSQGGRGYGYTF.

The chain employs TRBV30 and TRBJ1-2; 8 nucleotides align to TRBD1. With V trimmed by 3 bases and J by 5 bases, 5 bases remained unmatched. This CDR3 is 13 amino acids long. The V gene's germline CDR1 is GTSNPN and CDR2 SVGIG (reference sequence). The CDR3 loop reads CAWSRTGWYGYTF. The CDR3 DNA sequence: TGTGCCTGGAGCAGGACAGGGTGGTATGGCTACACCTTC.

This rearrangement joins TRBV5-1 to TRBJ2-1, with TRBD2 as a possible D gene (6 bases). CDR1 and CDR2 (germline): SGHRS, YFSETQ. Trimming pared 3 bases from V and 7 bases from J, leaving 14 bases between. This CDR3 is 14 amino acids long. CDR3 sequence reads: CASSSTRGKNEQFF. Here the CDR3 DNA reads TGCGCCAGCAGCTCTACCCGGGGGAAGAATGAGCAGTTCTTC. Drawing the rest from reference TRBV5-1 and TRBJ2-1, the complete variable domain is KAGVTQTPRYLIKTRGQQVTLSCSPISGHRSVSWYQQTPGQGLQFLFEYFSETQRNKGNFPGRFSGRQFSNSRSEMNVSTLELGDSALYLCASSSTRGKNEQFFGPGTRLTVL.

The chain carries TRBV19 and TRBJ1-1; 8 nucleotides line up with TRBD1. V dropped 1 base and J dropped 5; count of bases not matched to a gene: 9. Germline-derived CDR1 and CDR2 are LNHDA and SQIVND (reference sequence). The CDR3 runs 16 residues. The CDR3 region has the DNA TGTGCCAGTAGTATAGGTAAAGACAGGGGAGGGACTGAAGCTTTCTTT. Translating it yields CASSIGKDRGGTEAFF.

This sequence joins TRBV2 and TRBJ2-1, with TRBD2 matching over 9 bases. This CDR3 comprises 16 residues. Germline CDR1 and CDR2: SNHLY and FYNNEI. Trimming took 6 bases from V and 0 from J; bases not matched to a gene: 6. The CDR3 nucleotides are TGTGCCAGCAGCGCCAATAGCGGGAGCTCCTACAATGAGCAGTTCTTC. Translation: CASSANSGSSYNEQFF.

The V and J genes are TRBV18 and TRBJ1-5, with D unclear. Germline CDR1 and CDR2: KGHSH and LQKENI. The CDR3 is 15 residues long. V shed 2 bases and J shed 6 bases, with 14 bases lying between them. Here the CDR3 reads CASSPNAGYGQPQHF. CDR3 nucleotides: TGTGCCAGCTCACCAAACGCGGGGTATGGTCAGCCCCAGCATTTT.

As DNA, the CDR3 is TGTGCCAGCACCTCAGGGGTAGAGGCACCCCTCCACTTT. It encodes CASTSGVEAPLHF. The V gene is TRBV12-3 or TRBV12-4, the J gene TRBJ1-6, with D tentatively TRBD1 (6 bases). There are 13 residues in the CDR3. Trimming took 7 bases from V and 11 from J, leaving 15 bases between them.

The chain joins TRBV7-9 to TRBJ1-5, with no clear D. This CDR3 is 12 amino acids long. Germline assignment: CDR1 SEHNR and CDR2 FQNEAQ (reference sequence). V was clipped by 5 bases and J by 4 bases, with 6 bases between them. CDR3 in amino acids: CASSRGNQPQHF. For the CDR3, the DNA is TGTGCCAGCAGCCGCGGAAATCAGCCCCAGCATTTT.

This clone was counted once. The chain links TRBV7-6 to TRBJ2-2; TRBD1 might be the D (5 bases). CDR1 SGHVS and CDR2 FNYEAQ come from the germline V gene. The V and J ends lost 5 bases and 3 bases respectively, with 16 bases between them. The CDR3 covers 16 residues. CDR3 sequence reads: CASSPSPTRDTGELFF. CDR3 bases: TGTGCCAGCAGCCCATCCCCCACCAGGGACACCGGGGAGCTGTTTTTT.

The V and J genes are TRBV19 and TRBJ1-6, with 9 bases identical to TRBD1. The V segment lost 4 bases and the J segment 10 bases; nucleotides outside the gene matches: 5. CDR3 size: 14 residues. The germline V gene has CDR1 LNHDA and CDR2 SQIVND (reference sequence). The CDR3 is CASSSTQGASPLHF. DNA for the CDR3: TGTGCCAGTAGTAGTACACAGGGGGCCTCACCCCTCCACTTT.

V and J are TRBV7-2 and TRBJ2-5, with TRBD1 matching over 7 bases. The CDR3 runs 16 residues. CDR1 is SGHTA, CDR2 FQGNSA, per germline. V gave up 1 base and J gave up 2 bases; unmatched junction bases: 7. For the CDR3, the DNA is TGTGCCAGCAGCTTAGGGGACCGGGACAGACAAGAGACCCAGTACTTC. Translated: CASSLGDRDRQETQYF.

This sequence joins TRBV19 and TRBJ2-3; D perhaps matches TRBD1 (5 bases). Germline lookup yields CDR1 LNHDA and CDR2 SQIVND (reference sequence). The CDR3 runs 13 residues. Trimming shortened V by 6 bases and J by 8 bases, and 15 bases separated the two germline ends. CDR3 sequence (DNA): TGTGCCAGTAGCCCAATGGGGCTCCCTACGCAGTATTTT. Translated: CASSPMGLPTQYF.

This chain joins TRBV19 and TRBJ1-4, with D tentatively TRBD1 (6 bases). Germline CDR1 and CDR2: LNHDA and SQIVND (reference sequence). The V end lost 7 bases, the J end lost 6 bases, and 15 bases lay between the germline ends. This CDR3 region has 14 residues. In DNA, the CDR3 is TGTGCCAGTAACCCCTCGGACAGAGATGAAAAACTGTTTTTT. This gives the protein CASNPSDRDEKLFF.

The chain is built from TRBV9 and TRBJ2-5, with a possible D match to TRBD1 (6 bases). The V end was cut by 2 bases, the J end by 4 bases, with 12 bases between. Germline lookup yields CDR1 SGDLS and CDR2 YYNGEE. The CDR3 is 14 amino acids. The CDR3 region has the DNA TGTGCCAGCAGCGTTTTAGCCAGGGGAGAGACCCAGTACTTC. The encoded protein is CASSVLARGETQYF.